One and the same sample provided the 23 T cell receptor beta chains below, sequenced in a study of blood T cell repertoires in COVID-19 (TCRdb year 2020). Libraries were constructed by the immunoSEQ multiplex PCR assay. What TCRdb holds here is the immuneACCESS table cut down to in-frame rearrangements. Part of the clones is not present; checked against another copy, under half of the missing clones reflect an unresolved V gene, and the others are unexplained. This sample is represented by 250,000 to 300,000 clones; approximately 89% of them were singletons. The leading ten clones occupy approximately 4.6% of the sample. Sequences were obtained from peripheral blood. The receptors here all came from a middle-aged woman who had recovered from COVID-19.

This chain links TRBV10-2 with TRBJ2-1; 7 bases match TRBD2. The V segment lost 2 bases and the J segment 1 base; nucleotides outside the gene matches: 2. Germline CDR1 and CDR2: WSHSY and SAAADI. The CDR3 totals 15 residues. The CDR3 DNA follows: TGCGCCAGCAGTGAGCGGGAGGCTTCCTACAATGAGCAGTTCTTC. Its protein is CASSEREASYNEQFF.

The rearrangement uses TRBV5-6 and TRBJ2-7; D might be TRBD2 (5 bases). V dropped 6 bases and J dropped 0 bases, with 16 bases sitting between them. Germline CDR1 SGHDT, CDR2 YYEEEE. The CDR3 has 15 residues. The CDR3 nucleotides read TGTGCCAGCAAACCCTGGGCGAGCGGCTCCTACGAGCAGTACGTC. Translation: CASKPWASGSYEQYV.

The J gene is TRBJ1-1, the V gene TRBV28; D not resolved. The CDR3 is 14 residues long. V shed 1 base and J shed 11 bases, with 17 bases lying between them. CDR1 is MDHEN and CDR2 is SYDVKM in the germline V gene. The CDR3 is CASSLLAGPGRAFF. DNA of the CDR3: TGTGCCAGCAGTTTATTAGCCGGGCCTGGGAGGGCTTTCTTT.

V and J are TRBV25-1 and TRBJ2-1; no reliable D call. This CDR3 comprises 12 residues. Trimming removed 4 bases from V and 3 bases from J, with 4 bases in between. The germline gives CDR1 MGHDK, CDR2 SYGVNS. CDR3 DNA: TGTGCCAGCAGTGTTCTCTACAATGAGCAGTTCTTC. Its protein product is CASSVLYNEQFF.

The chain has TRBV19 and TRBJ2-1, with 10 bases matching TRBD1. Germline CDR1 reads LNHDA; CDR2 reads SQIVND (reference sequence). Germline trimming cut 10 bases from V and 7 bases from J; bases unmatched to any gene: 13. The CDR3 runs 15 residues. The CDR3, as DNA: TGTGCCACCGACGGGGGACAGGGGCCAGGGAATGAGCAGTTCTTC. Protein: CATDGGQGPGNEQFF.

The chain couples TRBV6-5 to TRBJ1-1, with TRBD1 identical over 9 bases. Germline V gene lookup returns CDR1 MNHEY and CDR2 SVGAGI. V lost 3 bases to trimming and J lost 4 bases; unmatched junction nucleotides: 6. The length of the CDR3 is 15 residues. The CDR3 bases are TGTGCCAGCAGTTATACAGGGGGCGTCGTCACTGAAGCTTTCTTT. Its translation is CASSYTGGVVTEAFF.

The chain has TRBV5-4 and TRBJ2-3; D gene ambiguous. The germline V and J ends were trimmed by 0 bases and 6 bases, with 5 bases remaining between them. The length of the CDR3 is 12 residues. Germline CDR1 reads SGHNT; CDR2 reads YYREEE (reference sequence). This CDR3 is CASSLERDTQYF. DNA of the CDR3: TGTGCCAGCAGCTTGGAACGGGATACGCAGTATTTT.

This CDR3 reads CASSLGRGGASSSSGNTIYF. DNA of the CDR3: TGTGCCAGCAGCTTAGGAAGGGGCGGGGCAAGTTCTTCCTCTGGAAACACCATATATTTT. This chain joins TRBV7-7 and TRBJ1-3; D is perhaps TRBD1 (5 bases). The germline V gene has CDR1 SSHAT and CDR2 FNYEAQ (reference sequence). The CDR3 extends over 20 amino acids. The V gene lost 1 base and the J gene lost 0 bases, with 22 bases spanning the gap.

The chain combines TRBV5-1 with TRBJ2-1; 9 bases align to TRBD2. Germline values: CDR1 SGHRS, CDR2 YFSETQ. The length of the CDR3 is 15 residues. V was pared by 0 bases and J by 5 bases, with 3 bases of the junction left unmatched. CDR3 protein: CASSLGLAENNEQFF. CDR3 DNA: TGCGCCAGCAGCTTGGGACTAGCGGAAAACAATGAGCAGTTCTTC. Using reference TRBV5-1 and TRBJ2-1 for the parts outside the CDR3, the full variable domain is KAGVTQTPRYLIKTRGQQVTLSCSPISGHRSVSWYQQTPGQGLQFLFEYFSETQRNKGNFPGRFSGRQFSNSRSEMNVSTLELGDSALYLCASSLGLAENNEQFFGPGTRLTVL.

The gene calls are TRBV23-1 and TRBJ1-2; a weak D match, TRBD1 (5 bases). TRBV23-1 falls under the ORF class, with uncertain function. CDR3 length equals 15 residues. V dropped 3 bases and J dropped 5 bases, with 16 bases sitting between them. The CDR3 DNA sequence: TGCGCCAGCAGTCATGCGGGGGGGGAAGGTTATGGCTACACCTTC. This sequence encodes CASSHAGGEGYGYTF.

The rearrangement links TRBV28 to TRBJ2-5; 8 nucleotides align to TRBD1. J was trimmed by 0 bases and V by 4 bases; bases with no gene match: 4. This CDR3 comprises 15 residues. Germline values: CDR1 MDHEN, CDR2 SYDVKM. The CDR3 reads CASSSADRDQETQYF. The CDR3 DNA is TGTGCCAGCAGTTCCGCGGACAGGGACCAAGAGACCCAGTACTTC.

The chain couples TRBV7-2 to TRBJ2-3; 10 bases line up with TRBD2. The CDR3 contains 16 residues. Per germline, CDR1 SGHTA and CDR2 FQGNSA. After removal of 5 bases from V and 4 bases from J, the junction contained 9 bases not matched to a gene. DNA for the CDR3: TGTGCCAGCAGCCGGGGATTAGCGGGGGGCGCAGATACGCAGTATTTT. Translated: CASSRGLAGGADTQYF. Full variable domain (rest looked up from reference TRBV7-2 and TRBJ2-3): GAGVSQSPSNKVTEKGKDVELRCDPISGHTALYWYRQSLGQGLEFLIYFQGNSAPDKSGLPSDRFSAERTGGSVSTLTIQRTQQEDSAVYLCASSRGLAGGADTQYFGPGTRLTVL.

The chain has TRBV2 and TRBJ1-2; weak D call: TRBD1 (6 bases). CDR1 and CDR2 from the germline V gene are SNHLY and FYNNEI. The CDR3 spans 13 residues. V lost 4 bases to trimming and J lost 6 bases, with 12 bases between them. The CDR3 spells CASSVQGMDGYTF. CDR3 DNA: TGTGCCAGCAGTGTACAGGGAATGGATGGCTACACCTTC.

The rearrangement joins TRBV28 to TRBJ1-6; D might be TRBD1 (6 bases). The CDR3 has 14 amino acids. V dropped 10 bases and J dropped 6 bases, with 16 bases sitting between them. Looked up from germline, CDR1 is MDHEN and CDR2 is SYDVKM. The CDR3 coding sequence is TGTGCCACCGGTGCCGGGACACCTAATTCACCCCTCCACTTT. It codes for CATGAGTPNSPLHF.

The chain recombines TRBV6-5 with TRBJ2-7; TRBD2 matches at 7 bases. With V trimmed by 2 bases and J by 0 bases, 1 base remained unmatched. CDR1 and CDR2 (germline): MNHEY, SVGAGI. This CDR3 comprises 14 residues. CDR3 DNA: TGTGCCAGCAGTTACGCGGGGGACTCCTACGAGCAGTACTTC. Translating gives CASSYAGDSYEQYF.

The chain couples TRBV29-1 to TRBJ2-1; no definite D call. CDR3 length: 13 amino acids. The germline CDR1 and CDR2 sequences are SQVTM and ANQGSEA. The V and J ends lost 3 bases and 0 bases respectively, with 6 bases between them. CDR3: CSVDRGSYNEQFF. As DNA, the CDR3 is TGCAGCGTTGACAGAGGCTCCTACAATGAGCAGTTCTTC.

The rearrangement uses TRBV4-3 and TRBJ1-2; no definite D call. V lost 1 base to trimming and J lost 4 bases, with 13 bases between them. The length of the CDR3 is 15 residues. CDR1 is LGHNA and CDR2 is YSLEER in the germline V gene. The CDR3 DNA reads as TGCGCCAGCAGCCAAGTTGCGGGAATGGGCTATGGCTACACCTTC. Translation gives CASSQVAGMGYGYTF.

V usage is TRBV6-5 and J usage is TRBJ1-1; maybe TRBD1 (5 bases). Looked up from germline, CDR1 is MNHEY and CDR2 is SVGAGI. Trimming removed 8 bases at V and 4 bases at J, with 14 bases between. The CDR3 spans 13 residues. As DNA, the CDR3 is TGTGCCAGCGGGGCCAGGGCGGCCACTGAAGCTTTCTTT. Translating gives CASGARAATEAFF.

V and J are TRBV7-2 and TRBJ2-2, with 8 bases fitting TRBD2. After removal of 3 bases from V and 3 bases from J, the junction contained 12 bases not matched to a gene. The CDR3 is 18 amino acids. The germline gives CDR1 SGHTA, CDR2 FQGNSA. The CDR3 coding sequence is TGTGCCAGCAGCTTTCTAGCGGGCTGGGGTAGATACACCGGGGAGCTGTTTTTT. It yields the protein CASSFLAGWGRYTGELFF.

The CDR3 loop is CASSLTGDEQYV. The CDR3 coding sequence is TGTGCCAGCAGCTTGACGGGGGACGAGCAGTACGTC. The chain has TRBV11-3 and TRBJ2-7; the D gene is possibly TRBD2 (6 bases). The CDR3 runs to 12 residues. The germline V gene has CDR1 SGHNT and CDR2 YENEEA. V lost 3 bases and J lost 5, with 8 bases in between.

The chain is built from TRBV10-1 and TRBJ1-1; D not certain. The CDR3 totals 14 residues. The V end lost 8 bases, the J end lost 3 bases, and 16 bases lay between the germline ends. CDR1 is WNHNN, CDR2 SYGVQD, per germline (reference sequence). This CDR3 is CASLMSTPHTEAFF. The CDR3 bases are TGCGCCAGCCTCATGTCAACTCCCCACACTGAAGCTTTCTTT.

The J gene is TRBJ1-6, the V gene TRBV2; D might be TRBD1 (6 bases). CDR1 and CDR2 (germline): SNHLY, FYNNEI. V was pared by 8 bases and J by 5 bases, with 10 bases between. The CDR3 covers 13 residues. The DNA of the CDR3 is TGTGCCAGCCACAGGGAGAATAATTCACCCCTCCACTTT. This codes for CASHRENNSPLHF.

The chain has TRBV10-1 and TRBJ2-3; D perhaps matches TRBD2 (5 bases). The CDR3 totals 16 residues. CDR1 is WNHNN, CDR2 SYGVQD, per germline (reference sequence). V was clipped by 3 bases and J by 0 bases, with 13 bases between them. In DNA form, the CDR3 reads TGCGCCAGCAGTGATGGGAGCGGAACGAGCACAGATACGCAGTATTTT. Translating it yields CASSDGSGTSTDTQYF.